A single sample is the source of the 9 T cell receptor beta chains below, sequenced in a study of Ad26.COV2.S vaccination and SARS-CoV-2 variants. Method: immunoSEQ multiplex PCR; TCRdb's copy keeps in-frame clones and lacks some. The sample records about 370,000 clones, 89% being singletons. Regarding treatment: about 20 received Ad26.COV2.S at low or high dose, single or two shots; several received placebo; per-sample allocation not given. Samples analyzed were those drawn on day 63 after the first vaccine or placebo injection. The material sequenced was peripheral blood, taken in a trial of Ad26.COV2.S vaccine versus placebo. The receptors shown here come from a person between 18 and 65 years old who received the Ad26.COV2.S COVID-19 vaccine or a placebo.

The CDR3 DNA follows: TGTGCCAGCGGCAGTTCCGAGACCCAGTACTTC. Translating gives CASGSSETQYF. The gene calls are TRBV7-9 and TRBJ2-5; D is uncertain. V lost 8 bases to trimming and J lost 5 bases, with 9 bases between them. The CDR3 spans 11 residues. Germline V CDR1 and CDR2: SEHNR, FQNEAQ (reference sequence).

The chain employs TRBV2 and TRBJ2-7; D call uncertain. V lost 8 bases, J lost 2 bases, and 10 bases lay in between. There are 12 residues in the CDR3. Germline values: CDR1 SNHLY, CDR2 FYNNEI. CDR3 nucleotides: TGTGCCAGCGGCACTCACACCTACGAGCAGTACTTC. Protein sequence: CASGTHTYEQYF. Full variable domain (outside the CDR3, taken from reference TRBV2 and TRBJ2-7): EPEVTQTPSHQVTQMGQEVILRCVPISNHLYFYWYRQILGQKVEFLVSFYNNEISEKSEIFDDQFSVERPDGSNFTLKIRSTKLEDSAMYFCASGTHTYEQYFGPGTRLTVT.

The chain carries TRBV2 and TRBJ1-1, with 9 bases fitting TRBD1. Looked up from germline, CDR1 is SNHLY and CDR2 is FYNNEI. Trimming cost V 6 bases and J 7 bases; bases outside gene matches: 12. The CDR3 loop spans 15 amino acids. The CDR3 DNA sequence: TGTGCCAGCAGACGTCCGGGACAGGGATACGATGAAGCTTTCTTT. Translating it yields CASRRPGQGYDEAFF.

This chain connects TRBV7-2 to TRBJ1-4; D is possibly TRBD1 (5 bases). The CDR3 has 15 residues. Deletions cut 4 bases from V and 3 bases from J, with 12 bases between. Germline V gene data show CDR1 as SGHTA and CDR2 as FQGNSA. The CDR3 nucleotides read TGTGCCAGCAGCTCGGGGCCTGGGGCTAATGAAAAACTGTTTTTT. This sequence encodes CASSSGPGANEKLFF.

This chain uses TRBV19 with TRBJ2-1; D remains unclear. Germline V CDR1 and CDR2: LNHDA, SQIVND (reference sequence). The CDR3 spans 15 residues. V dropped 2 bases and J dropped 3 bases, with 11 bases sitting between them. CDR3 protein: CASSIIPLNYNEQFF. The CDR3 DNA reads TGTGCCAGTAGTATAATCCCCCTAAACTACAATGAGCAGTTCTTC.

J is TRBJ2-1 and V is TRBV7-8; unclear D gene. Germline V CDR1 and CDR2: SGHVS, FQNEAQ. Between the trimmed V and J ends, which lost 7 bases and 5 bases, there was a span of 15 bases. CDR3 length: 14 residues. The CDR3 is CASTLSVSNNEQFF. CDR3 coding DNA: TGTGCCAGCACCCTTTCCGTTTCCAACAATGAGCAGTTCTTC. Drawing the rest from reference TRBV7-8 and TRBJ2-1, the complete variable domain is GAGVSQSPRYKVAKRGQDVALRCDPISGHVSLFWYQQALGQGPEFLTYFQNEAQLDKSGLPSDRFFAERPEGSVSTLKIQRTQQEDSAVYLCASTLSVSNNEQFFGPGTRLTVL.

The rearrangement links TRBV5-1 to TRBJ2-3; D gene unclear. This CDR3 has 15 residues. Germline V gene data show CDR1 as SGHRS and CDR2 as YFSETQ. The V end lost 0 bases, the J end lost 1 base, and 9 bases lay between the germline ends. The CDR3 nucleotides are TGCGCCAGCAGCTTGGCCCCAAGGGGCACAGATACGCAGTATTTT. Protein sequence: CASSLAPRGTDTQYF.

The gene calls are TRBV27 and TRBJ2-7; D remains ambiguous. In germline, CDR1 is MNHEY, CDR2 SMNVEV (reference sequence). The CDR3 is made up of 13 amino acids. The V end lost 8 bases, the J end lost 0 bases, and 11 bases lay between the germline ends. CDR3 coding DNA: TGTGCCAGCTCGCAGCTGCTCTCCTACGAGCAGTACTTC. Residues: CASSQLLSYEQYF.

The genes are TRBV28 and TRBJ2-7, with D maybe TRBD1 (6 bases). The CDR3 is made up of 14 amino acids. V shed 5 bases and J shed 3 bases, with 14 bases lying between them. In germline, CDR1 is MDHEN, CDR2 SYDVKM. The CDR3 loop reads CASSPPDSYYEQYF. DNA of the CDR3: TGTGCCAGCAGTCCACCGGACAGCTACTACGAGCAGTACTTC.